Sequencing of this TCR beta chain was carried out in a study of human T cells and chemical hapten exposure. Across the whole study: On the upper back, patch tests were applied with 0.01% DPC and read at 6 days.

This clonotype has only a few counts. Its cognate antigen is unknown. MiXCR was run by TCRdb on the RACE reads, yielding one entry per CDR3 protein. This table holds about 400,000 distinct CDR3 sequences, over 6% found once. Study observations and caveats: Significantly more large CDR3 similarity clusters were formed by expanded TCRs than by controls.

Trimming took off 4 bases at V and 5 bases at J, with 20 bases between the two ends. Germline-derived CDR1 and CDR2 are DFQATT and SNEGSKA (reference sequence). There are 15 residues in the CDR3. This sample's time point: patch test 2, 6 weeks after DPC sensitization. Treatment: therapeutic diphenylcyclopropenone sensitization with weekly scalp DPC. This receptor was obtained from a young woman with alopecia areata. Some clones in this sample may be carry-over from other donors' samples. Sequencing used whole blood, obtained in connection with sensitization to the hapten diphenylcyclopropenone (DPC). J is TRBJ1-1 and V is TRBV20-1; D gene uncertain. Here the CDR3 reads CSAIWFVGSGTEAFF. CDR3 sequence (DNA): TGCAGTGCTATCTGGTTTGTCGGGAGTGGTACTGAAGCTTTCTTT.